These 9 T cell receptor beta chains share one sample of origin, sequenced in a study of identical twins. TCRdb called the 5' RACE reads again in MiXCR, with one record for every CDR3 protein. The table shows 350,000 to 450,000 distinct CDR3 sequences, with around 20% occurring only once. Material: naive T cells sorted from blood. These receptor sequences come from a man aged 50 to 59 in good health.

This chain uses TRBV6-2 or TRBV6-3 with TRBJ1-2; maybe TRBD1 (5 bases). CDR3 length equals 15 residues. Trimming took 4 bases from V and 7 from J, leaving 19 bases between them. Germline CDR1 reads MNHEY; CDR2 reads SVGEGT. CDR3 DNA: TGTGCCAGCAGTTCCACCGGGACTGTGTCGTCTGGCTACACCTTC. It translates to CASSSTGTVSSGYTF.

This sequence joins TRBV2 and TRBJ1-5, with 7 bases aligning to TRBD1. The CDR3 loop spans 13 amino acids. After removal of 5 bases from V and 6 bases from J, the junction contained 4 bases not matched to a gene. CDR1 is SNHLY and CDR2 is FYNNEI in the germline V gene. In DNA, the CDR3 is TGTGCCAGCAGTAAGGGGGCAGGTCAGCCCCAGCATTTT. Protein: CASSKGAGQPQHF. Combining the CDR3 with reference TRBV2 and TRBJ1-5 gives the whole variable domain EPEVTQTPSHQVTQMGQEVILRCVPISNHLYFYWYRQILGQKVEFLVSFYNNEISEKSEIFDDQFSVERPDGSNFTLKIRSTKLEDSAMYFCASSKGAGQPQHFGDGTRLSIL.

This clonotype has a handful of counts. In DNA, the CDR3 is TGCGCCAGCAGCCAAGTTTGGGGGTCTAATGAAAAACTGTTTTTT. Encoded protein: CASSQVWGSNEKLFF. The V gene is TRBV4-3, the J gene TRBJ1-4, with TRBD1 as a possible D gene (5 bases). Trimming took off 1 base at V and 3 bases at J, with 9 bases between the two ends. Germline V gene lookup returns CDR1 LGHNA and CDR2 YSLEER. CDR3 length equals 15 residues.

At least ten counts were recorded for this clonotype. This chain uses TRBV11-2 with TRBJ1-5; D may be TRBD1 (5 bases). V lost 4 bases, J lost 7 bases, and 11 bases lay in between. In germline, CDR1 is SGHAT, CDR2 FQNNGV. The CDR3 loop spans 13 amino acids. This CDR3 is CASSWGRGQPQHF. DNA of the CDR3: TGTGCCAGCAGCTGGGGACGGGGCCAGCCCCAGCATTTT.

The chain combines TRBV9 with TRBJ2-1, with TRBD2 matching 11 bases. The germline V gene has CDR1 SGDLS and CDR2 YYNGEE. V trimming: 7 bases; J trimming: 9 bases; junction bases outside the gene matches: 12. The CDR3 has 15 amino acids. The CDR3 DNA is TGTGCCAGCGGAGCTCCTAGCGGGAGGACGGGTGAGCAGTTCTTC. Translating gives CASGAPSGRTGEQFF. Supplemented by reference TRBV9 and TRBJ2-1, the full variable domain reads DSGVTQTPKHLITATGQRVTLRCSPRSGDLSVYWYQQSLDQGLQFLIQYYNGEERAKGNILERFSAQQFPDLHSELNLSSLELGDSALYFCASGAPSGRTGEQFFGPGTRLTVL.

This clonotype was observed at least ten times. This CDR3 is CASSADGNWAQPQHF. In DNA form, the CDR3 reads TGCGCCAGCAGCGCGGACGGGAATTGGGCTCAGCCCCAGCATTTT. V and J are TRBV5-1 and TRBJ1-5; D unresolved. The CDR3 has 15 amino acids. Germline CDR1 and CDR2: SGHRS and YFSETQ. Deletions cut 4 bases from V and 6 bases from J, with 17 bases between.

The V and J genes are TRBV20-1 and TRBJ2-5; TRBD1 matches 7 bases. Germline assignment: CDR1 DFQATT and CDR2 SNEGSKA (reference sequence). J was trimmed by 3 bases and V by 3 bases; bases with no gene match: 10. The CDR3 totals 15 residues. CDR3 nucleotide sequence: TGCAGTGCTAGGCTGGACAGGTGGTTGGAAGAGACCCAGTACTTC. Amino acids: CSARLDRWLEETQYF.

This clonotype was seen a handful of times. This chain uses TRBV6-5 with TRBJ2-6; D is unclear. With 2 bases removed from V and 2 bases from J, the gap between germline ends came to 10 bases. There are 16 residues in the CDR3. Germline CDR1 reads MNHEY; CDR2 reads SVGAGI. Here the CDR3 DNA reads TGTGCCAGCAGTTACGGCAGCTTAGCTGGGGCCAACGTCCTGACTTTC. This codes for CASSYGSLAGANVLTF.

This clonotype occurred many times. The chain couples TRBV7-9 to TRBJ2-1, with D uncertain. V was trimmed by 6 bases and J by 4 bases, leaving 16 bases between them. Germline V lookup: CDR1 SEHNR, CDR2 FQNEAQ (reference sequence). The CDR3 runs to 15 residues. The CDR3 coding sequence is TGTGCCAGCAGTTCCCCCGAGCGCGGTTACAATGAGCAGTTCTTC. Amino acids: CASSSPERGYNEQFF.